The T cell receptor beta chain described here comes from a study of CD8 T cells in ankylosing spondylitis. General study findings and limits: Certain motif variants had earlier been reported in reactive arthritis synovial fluid and blood. Disease-linked clones reportedly showed significant enrichment in matched ankylosing spondylitis synovial fluid. Made up of fewer than 10 highly homologous variants, a TCR beta motif appeared characteristic of ankylosing spondylitis blood.

About this clonotype itself: Its antigen is still unknown.

With molecular barcodes, quantitative 5'-RACE was used to make the TCR beta libraries. MiXCR was run by TCRdb on the 5' RACE reads, yielding one entry per CDR3 protein. The table lists 400,000 to 450,000 distinct CDR3 sequences, roughly 15% of them singletons. The CDR3 consists of 16 residues. V lost 4 bases to trimming and J lost 6 bases, with 19 bases between them. Germline CDR1 is SGHRS and CDR2 is YFSETQ. The chain has TRBV5-1 and TRBJ2-2, with D maybe TRBD1 (5 bases). The TCR sequence derives from a male donor with ankylosing spondylitis. The sequenced sample was blood, either unsorted or a sorted T cell fraction (not recorded which). Written as DNA, the CDR3 is TGCGCCAGCAGCGGGGCGCTGGGGCAACAGGCCGGGGAGCTGTTTTTT. It translates to CASSGALGQQAGELFF.